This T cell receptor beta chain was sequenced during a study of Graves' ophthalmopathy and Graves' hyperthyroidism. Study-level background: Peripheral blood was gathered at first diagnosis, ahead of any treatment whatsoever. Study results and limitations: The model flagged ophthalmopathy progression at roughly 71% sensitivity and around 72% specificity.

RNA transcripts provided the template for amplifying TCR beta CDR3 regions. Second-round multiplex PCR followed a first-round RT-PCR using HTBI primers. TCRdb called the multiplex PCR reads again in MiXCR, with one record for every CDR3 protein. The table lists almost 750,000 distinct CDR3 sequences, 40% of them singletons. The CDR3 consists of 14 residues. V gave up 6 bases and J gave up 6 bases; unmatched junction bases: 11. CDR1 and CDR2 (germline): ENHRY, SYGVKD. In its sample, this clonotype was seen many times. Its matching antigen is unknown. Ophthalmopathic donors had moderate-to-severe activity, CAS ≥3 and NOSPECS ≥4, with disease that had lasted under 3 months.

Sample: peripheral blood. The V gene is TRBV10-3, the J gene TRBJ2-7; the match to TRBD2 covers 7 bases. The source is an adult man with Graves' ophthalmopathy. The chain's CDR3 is CAIRKGRESGEQYF. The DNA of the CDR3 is TGTGCCATCAGGAAGGGGCGGGAGTCTGGCGAGCAGTACTTC.